Listed below are T cell receptor beta chains from one sample, sequenced in a study of beta chain features in type 1 diabetes. Only in-frame clones appear in the TCRdb table, and some are missing; sequencing was by immunoSEQ multiplex PCR. The sample shows more than 120,000 clones, roughly an eighth of them seen only once. The specimen sequenced was central memory CD4+ T cells from blood. The receptors here all came from a man between 18 and 35 years old with type 1 diabetes. Each CDR3 is given with its conserved first and last residue. Each record gives: clone size, V gene, J gene, D gene, CDR3 protein, CDR3 DNA. The D gene is left open where the match is weak. For some rows the clone size is stated as once, few or many, or as a class when expanded; others skip it.

clone size: -
V gene: TRBV29-1
J gene: TRBJ2-5
D gene: -
CDR3 protein: CSVDSGSQETQYF
CDR3 DNA: TGCAGCGTTGATTCAGGAAGCCAAGAGACCCAGTACTTC

clone size: -
V gene: TRBV7-2
J gene: TRBJ1-5
D gene: -
CDR3 protein: CASSLEGLSNQPQHF
CDR3 DNA: TGTGCCAGCAGCTTAGAGGGGTTGAGCAATCAGCCCCAGCATTTT

clone size: -
V gene: TRBV6-1
J gene: TRBJ2-7
D gene: TRBD1
CDR3 protein: CASSVDRGQFYEQYF
CDR3 DNA: TGTGCCAGCAGTGTTGACAGGGGGCAATTTTACGAGCAGTACTTC

clone size: few
V gene: TRBV5-1
J gene: TRBJ2-5
D gene: TRBD2
CDR3 protein: CASSFGRGIETQYF
CDR3 DNA: TGCGCCAGCAGCTTCGGGAGGGGAATAGAGACCCAGTACTTC

clone size: -
V gene: TRBV27
J gene: TRBJ1-5
D gene: -
CDR3 protein: CASSLRFPLNSNQPQHF
CDR3 DNA: TGTGCCAGCAGCCTCCGTTTCCCCCTAAATAGCAATCAGCCCCAGCATTTT

clone size: -
V gene: TRBV29-1
J gene: TRBJ2-7
D gene: TRBD1
CDR3 protein: CSVAGTDSYEQYF
CDR3 DNA: TGCAGCGTTGCCGGGACAGACTCCTACGAGCAGTACTTC

clone size: many
V gene: TRBV2
J gene: TRBJ2-5
D gene: -
CDR3 protein: CASSGPGPSGETQYF
CDR3 DNA: TGTGCCAGCAGTGGCCCGGGCCCGAGCGGAGAGACCCAGTACTTC

clone size: -
V gene: TRBV19
J gene: TRBJ2-5
D gene: -
CDR3 protein: CASSDSGETQYF
CDR3 DNA: TGTGCCAGTAGTGACAGTGGGGAGACCCAGTACTTC

clone size: few
V gene: TRBV6-1
J gene: TRBJ1-3
D gene: -
CDR3 protein: CASRWSSGNTIYF
CDR3 DNA: TGTGCCAGCAGGTGGTCCTCTGGAAACACCATATATTTT

clone size: few
V gene: TRBV30
J gene: TRBJ2-1
D gene: -
CDR3 protein: CAWSRGRDNEQFF
CDR3 DNA: TGTGCCTGGAGCAGGGGCCGGGACAATGAGCAGTTCTTC

clone size: -
V gene: TRBV5-4
J gene: TRBJ1-1
D gene: -
CDR3 protein: CASSFPGQTNTEAFF
CDR3 DNA: TGTGCCAGCAGCTTCCCGGGACAAACTAACACTGAAGCTTTCTTT

clone size: few
V gene: TRBV10-3
J gene: TRBJ2-1
D gene: -
CDR3 protein: CAISADNEQFF
CDR3 DNA: TGTGCCATCAGTGCGGACAATGAGCAGTTCTTC

clone size: -
V gene: TRBV29-1
J gene: TRBJ2-3
D gene: -
CDR3 protein: CSVEMGGTDTQYF
CDR3 DNA: TGCAGCGTTGAAATGGGGGGCACAGATACGCAGTATTTT

clone size: few
V gene: TRBV28
J gene: TRBJ1-1
D gene: TRBD1
CDR3 protein: CASRTAGTGGSEAFF
CDR3 DNA: TGTGCCAGCCGGACTGCCGGGACAGGGGGCTCTGAAGCTTTCTTT

clone size: -
V gene: TRBV4-2
J gene: TRBJ2-2
D gene: -
CDR3 protein: CASSHPEKNTGELFF
CDR3 DNA: TGTGCCAGCAGCCACCCCGAGAAGAACACCGGGGAGCTGTTTTTT

clone size: -
V gene: TRBV7-8
J gene: TRBJ2-3
D gene: TRBD2
CDR3 protein: CASSPRTSGGINTQYF
CDR3 DNA: TGTGCCAGCAGCCCTCGGACTAGCGGGGGGATAAATACGCAGTATTTT

clone size: few
V gene: TRBV7-7
J gene: TRBJ2-2
D gene: TRBD2
CDR3 protein: CASSLGTSGATGELFF
CDR3 DNA: TGTGCTAGCAGCCTCGGGACTAGCGGGGCTACCGGGGAGCTGTTTTTT

clone size: -
V gene: TRBV5-1
J gene: TRBJ2-3
D gene: TRBD1
CDR3 protein: CASSGRDRGTDTQYF
CDR3 DNA: TGCGCCAGCAGCGGCCGGGACAGAGGCACAGATACGCAGTATTTT

clone size: -
V gene: TRBV2
J gene: TRBJ1-4
D gene: TRBD1
CDR3 protein: CASSGTGENEKLFF
CDR3 DNA: TGTGCCAGCAGCGGGACAGGGGAAAATGAAAAACTGTTTTTT

clone size: once
V gene: TRBV14
J gene: TRBJ2-2
D gene: -
CDR3 protein: CVSSQEKSYTGELFF
CDR3 DNA: TGTGTCAGCAGCCAAGAAAAGAGTTACACCGGGGAGCTGTTTTTT

clone size: few
V gene: TRBV10-3
J gene: TRBJ1-1
D gene: -
CDR3 protein: CAISELEGMTEAFF
CDR3 DNA: TGTGCCATCAGTGAGTTGGAGGGGATGACTGAAGCTTTCTTT

clone size: few
V gene: TRBV9
J gene: TRBJ2-1
D gene: TRBD1
CDR3 protein: CASSDGQGIASYNEQFF
CDR3 DNA: TGTGCCAGCAGCGATGGACAGGGGATCGCATCCTACAATGAGCAGTTCTTC

clone size: -
V gene: TRBV28
J gene: TRBJ1-4
D gene: -
CDR3 protein: CASVPLVREKLFF
CDR3 DNA: TGTGCCAGCGTCCCGCTAGTAAGGGAAAAACTGTTTTTT

clone size: -
V gene: TRBV6-5
J gene: TRBJ1-2
D gene: -
CDR3 protein: CASRTGTVYGYTF
CDR3 DNA: TGTGCCAGCAGGACCGGGACCGTCTATGGCTACACCTTC

clone size: -
V gene: TRBV19
J gene: TRBJ2-3
D gene: -
CDR3 protein: CASSIGVSTDTQYF
CDR3 DNA: TGTGCCAGTAGTATCGGGGTCAGCACAGATACGCAGTATTTT

clone size: -
V gene: TRBV9
J gene: TRBJ1-6
D gene: -
CDR3 protein: CASSVETGKNSPLHF
CDR3 DNA: TGTGCCAGCAGCGTAGAGACAGGAAAAAATTCACCCCTCCACTTT

clone size: few
V gene: TRBV6-1
J gene: TRBJ2-7
D gene: -
CDR3 protein: CASSPYTGDYEQYF
CDR3 DNA: TGTGCCAGCAGTCCCTACACGGGGGACTACGAGCAGTACTTC

clone size: many
V gene: TRBV30
J gene: TRBJ2-3
D gene: -
CDR3 protein: CAWSQRRGTDTQYF
CDR3 DNA: TGTGCCTGGAGTCAGCGGCGGGGCACAGATACGCAGTATTTT

clone size: few
V gene: TRBV29-1
J gene: TRBJ1-1
D gene: -
CDR3 protein: CSVMPVGGTNTEAFF
CDR3 DNA: TGCAGCGTTATGCCGGTGGGGGGGACGAACACTGAAGCTTTCTTT